Sequencing of this T cell receptor (beta chain) was carried out in a study of blood T cell repertoires in COVID-19. For the study at large: From the United States, Italy and Spain came samples of acute and convalescent COVID-19. The cDNA or gDNA used as material had been derived from T cells, B-cell-depleted T cells, or PBMCs.

Trimming took 1 base from V and 5 from J, leaving 16 bases between them. Germline V gene data show CDR1 as SGDLS and CDR2 as YYNGEE. The CDR3 spans 15 residues. Assay: immunoSEQ multiplex PCR; the TCRdb copy retains only in-frame clones and omits some. The profile shows 400,000 or so clones, 70% to 90% of them singletons. Specimen: peripheral blood. The chain employs TRBV9 and TRBJ2-7; a weak D match, TRBD2 (6 bases). The clonotype comes from a man younger than 30 with COVID-19, enrolled during active disease. The CDR3 protein is CASSVSTRERDEQYF. The CDR3 DNA is TGTGCCAGCAGCGTAAGTACCCGGGAGCGCGACGAGCAGTACTTC.